A selection of T cell receptor beta chains follows, all from one sample in a study of blood T cell repertoires in COVID-19. Sequencing used immunoSEQ multiplex PCR; TCRdb keeps in-frame clones, though not all of them. The data show under 130,000 clones, about 85% seen once. The sample was peripheral blood. These receptors came from a man aged 45-65 years in a cohort sampled during active COVID-19. The CDR3 runs from the conserved cysteine through the conserved F or W. A D gene is named only where the DNA matches it firmly. Size values are once, few and many counts, or a class for expanded clones, and some rows have none.

CDR3nt: TGTGCCAGCAGTGAGGCTAGCGGGGGGGCCGTTGAGACCCAGTACTTC; CDR3aa: CASSEASGGAVETQYF; abundance: -; v_gene: TRBV6-1; d_gene: TRBD2; j_gene: TRBJ2-5
CDR3nt: TGTGCCAGCAGCCGCCTAGCGGGGGGGCCGGTTGAGCAGTTCTTC; CDR3aa: CASSRLAGGPVEQFF; abundance: -; v_gene: TRBV14; d_gene: TRBD2; j_gene: TRBJ2-1
CDR3nt: TGTGCCAGCAGTGAAATCGGGGTCTCCTATAATTCACCCCTCCACTTT; CDR3aa: CASSEIGVSYNSPLHF; abundance: -; v_gene: TRBV2; d_gene: -; j_gene: TRBJ1-6
CDR3nt: TGTGCCAGCAGCTTAGAGGGGCGGCTTAGGGCCCTCTCTGGAAACACCATATATTTT; CDR3aa: CASSLEGRLRALSGNTIYF; abundance: -; v_gene: TRBV11-2; d_gene: -; j_gene: TRBJ1-3
CDR3nt: TGTGCCAGTAGTCGGGACACCGAACCTTATGGCTACACCTTC; CDR3aa: CASSRDTEPYGYTF; abundance: -; v_gene: TRBV19; d_gene: -; j_gene: TRBJ1-2
CDR3nt: TGCAGTGGGGGGGAGAACACTGAAGCTTTCTTT; CDR3aa: CSGGENTEAFF; abundance: -; v_gene: TRBV29-1; d_gene: -; j_gene: TRBJ1-1
CDR3nt: TGTGCCAGCAGTTCATCAGTAGTAGGGGGGGGGAGAGAGACCCAGTACTTC; CDR3aa: CASSSSVVGGGRETQYF; abundance: -; v_gene: TRBV27; d_gene: -; j_gene: TRBJ2-5
CDR3nt: TGTGCCAGCAGCCGGGGGGGCAGGGCGAGCACCGGGGAGCTGTTTTTT; CDR3aa: CASSRGGRASTGELFF; abundance: -; v_gene: TRBV3-1/TRBV3-2; d_gene: -; j_gene: TRBJ2-2
CDR3nt: TGTGCCAGCAGTGATGCCAGCGGGAGGTACAATGAGCAGTTCTTC; CDR3aa: CASSDASGRYNEQFF; abundance: -; v_gene: TRBV25-1; d_gene: TRBD2; j_gene: TRBJ2-1
CDR3nt: TGTGCCAGCAGTCTCGGGACAGGGCTGAACACTGAAGCTTTCTTT; CDR3aa: CASSLGTGLNTEAFF; abundance: few; v_gene: TRBV6-6; d_gene: TRBD1; j_gene: TRBJ1-1
CDR3nt: TGTGCCAGCAGCCAATCTGCTCGGTCCCCGAGGGGCTACACCTTC; CDR3aa: CASSQSARSPRGYTF; abundance: once; v_gene: TRBV16; d_gene: -; j_gene: TRBJ1-2
CDR3nt: TGTGCCAGCAGCAAACTAACCCGGCGGAATTCACCCCTCCACTTT; CDR3aa: CASSKLTRRNSPLHF; abundance: -; v_gene: TRBV21-1; d_gene: -; j_gene: TRBJ1-6
CDR3nt: TGCGCCAGCAGCTTGGGGCTAGCGGGGGTGGAGACCCAGTACTTC; CDR3aa: CASSLGLAGVETQYF; abundance: -; v_gene: TRBV5-1; d_gene: TRBD2; j_gene: TRBJ2-5
CDR3nt: TGCGCCAGCAGTCATGAGCGGGGGCGACGGAACACCGGGGAGCTGTTTTTT; CDR3aa: CASSHERGRRNTGELFF; abundance: few; v_gene: TRBV23-1; d_gene: TRBD2; j_gene: TRBJ2-2
CDR3nt: TGTGCCAGCAGCCCTGGGACATCGGGCGAGCAGTACTTC; CDR3aa: CASSPGTSGEQYF; abundance: once; v_gene: TRBV12-3/TRBV12-4; d_gene: -; j_gene: TRBJ2-7
CDR3nt: TGTGCCAGTAGTATGCTAGGTGGAGATACGCAGTATTTT; CDR3aa: CASSMLGGDTQYF; abundance: -; v_gene: TRBV19; d_gene: -; j_gene: TRBJ2-3
CDR3nt: TGTGCCAGCAGCTTAGGACAGGGAGATGGCTACACCTTC; CDR3aa: CASSLGQGDGYTF; abundance: -; v_gene: TRBV7-2; d_gene: TRBD1; j_gene: TRBJ1-2
CDR3nt: TGTGCCAGCAGTCCGACCGATGGACTAGCGTCGGGAGAGACCCAGTACTTC; CDR3aa: CASSPTDGLASGETQYF; abundance: -; v_gene: TRBV7-8; d_gene: TRBD2; j_gene: TRBJ2-5
CDR3nt: TGTGCCAGTAGTATATTCGACAGATCAACTAATGAAAAACTGTTTTTT; CDR3aa: CASSIFDRSTNEKLFF; abundance: -; v_gene: TRBV19; d_gene: -; j_gene: TRBJ1-4
CDR3nt: TGTGCCAGCAGCCAAGGGGGCCGCGGGGGATTCACAGATACGCAGTATTTT; CDR3aa: CASSQGGRGGFTDTQYF; abundance: -; v_gene: TRBV3-1/TRBV3-2; d_gene: TRBD2; j_gene: TRBJ2-3
CDR3nt: TGTGCCAGCAGTGCCGCCCCGGGACAAAAAGCTTTCTTT; CDR3aa: CASSAAPGQKAFF; abundance: -; v_gene: TRBV6-4; d_gene: -; j_gene: TRBJ1-1
CDR3nt: TGTGCCAGCAGTGTAGGTCGGGATATACAAGAGACCCAGTACTTC; CDR3aa: CASSVGRDIQETQYF; abundance: -; v_gene: TRBV25-1; d_gene: -; j_gene: TRBJ2-5
CDR3nt: TGTGCCAGCAGCCAAGGGGACAGGGGGCTCCGCGGGTATGGCTACACCTTC; CDR3aa: CASSQGDRGLRGYGYTF; abundance: -; v_gene: TRBV3-1/TRBV3-2; d_gene: TRBD1; j_gene: TRBJ1-2
CDR3nt: TGTGCCAGCAGCCAAGAGTCTAGCGGGGGCACCGGGGAGCTGTTTTTT; CDR3aa: CASSQESSGGTGELFF; abundance: -; v_gene: TRBV4-2; d_gene: TRBD2; j_gene: TRBJ2-2
CDR3nt: TGTGCCAGTAGTTCGGCCGGGACAGGGCTGTACGAGCAGTACTTC; CDR3aa: CASSSAGTGLYEQYF; abundance: -; v_gene: TRBV19; d_gene: TRBD1; j_gene: TRBJ2-7
CDR3nt: TGCAGCACACAAGGGGGGACAGGGGTAGAGACCCAGTACTTC; CDR3aa: CSTQGGTGVETQYF; abundance: -; v_gene: TRBV29-1; d_gene: TRBD1; j_gene: TRBJ2-5
CDR3nt: TGTGCCAGCAGCTTAGCACAGCCCGGGGGGGGCCGGGATACGCAGTATTTT; CDR3aa: CASSLAQPGGGRDTQYF; abundance: -; v_gene: TRBV11-1; d_gene: TRBD2; j_gene: TRBJ2-3
CDR3nt: TGTGCCAGCAGCTCAGGCCGGGGGGACCTATACAATGAGCAGTTCTTC; CDR3aa: CASSSGRGDLYNEQFF; abundance: -; v_gene: TRBV11-3; d_gene: TRBD2; j_gene: TRBJ2-1
CDR3nt: TGCAGCGCCGGGACAGGGGCGTCGACCGGGGAGCTGTTTTTT; CDR3aa: CSAGTGASTGELFF; abundance: -; v_gene: TRBV29-1; d_gene: TRBD1; j_gene: TRBJ2-2